The rows below give T cell receptor beta chains drawn from one sample of a study of PD-1 blockade in classical Hodgkin lymphoma. The repertoire was sequenced with immunoSEQ multiplex PCR; TCRdb's copy has only in-frame clones and lacks some. The repertoire has about 92,000 clones, 75% to 85% of them found once; the top ten carry 15% to 20%. The specimen comprised peripheral blood mononuclear cells (PBMCs), sampled before the fourth cycle of nivolumab. Receptors were obtained from a human donor with classical Hodgkin lymphoma. CDR3s include the opening cysteine and the closing phenylalanine or tryptophan. The order of the fields is D gene, V gene, J gene, clone size, CDR3 protein, CDR3 DNA. The D gene is left open where the match is weak. Only part of the rows carry a size: once, few, many, or a class if the clone is expanded.

>-|TRBV28|TRBJ1-3|few
CASSFLNMGSVGSGNTIYF
TGTGCCAGCAGTTTTTTAAATATGGGGAGCGTTGGATCTGGAAACACCATATATTTT
>-|TRBV28|TRBJ1-3|-
CASSLPRGAGGNTIYF
TGTGCCAGCAGTTTACCCCGGGGGGCCGGAGGAAACACCATATATTTT
>-|TRBV11-1|TRBJ2-3|-
CASSLEPGTDTQYF
TGTGCCAGCAGCTTAGAGCCGGGGACGGATACGCAGTATTTT
>-|TRBV5-6|TRBJ2-7|-
CASSFQVGYEQYF
TGTGCCAGCAGCTTTCAGGTAGGATACGAGCAGTACTTC
>TRBD2|TRBV2|TRBJ2-3|-
CASRGTSGSGSTDTQYF
TGTGCCAGCAGGGGGACTAGCGGGAGCGGCAGCACAGATACGCAGTATTTT
>-|TRBV7-2|TRBJ2-5|-
CASSASETQYF
TGTGCCAGCAGCGCCAGCGAGACCCAGTACTTC
>-|TRBV19|TRBJ2-7|-
CASSRGGTYEQYF
TGTGCCAGTTCGCGCGGAGGAACCTACGAGCAGTACTTC
>TRBD1|TRBV5-1|TRBJ2-5|-
CASSSTGVRSETQYF
TGCGCCAGCAGCTCTACAGGGGTTAGATCAGAGACCCAGTACTTC
>-|TRBV5-1|TRBJ2-5|once
CASSASGTTRGAQYF
TGCGCCAGCAGCGCCTCCGGGACTACCAGGGGGGCCCAGTACTTC
>-|TRBV25-1|TRBJ2-3|once
CASSEFVAADTQYF
TGTGCCAGCAGTGAATTTGTAGCGGCAGATACGCAGTATTTT
>TRBD2|TRBV6-5|TRBJ2-7|-
CASSYGAGAYEQYF
TGTGCCAGCAGTTACGGGGCGGGGGCCTACGAGCAGTACTTC
>-|TRBV6-4|TRBJ2-5|-
CASTVEGQETQYF
TGTGCCAGCACCGTGGAGGGGCAAGAGACCCAGTACTTC
>TRBD1|TRBV28|TRBJ1-2|few
CASSTTGYGYTF
TGTGCCAGCAGTACGACAGGGTATGGCTACACCTTC
>-|TRBV6-4|TRBJ1-1|-
CASSDRTDKAFF
TGTGCCAGCAGTGACCGAACGGATAAAGCTTTCTTT
>-|TRBV29-1|TRBJ1-5|-
CSVRSGNQPQHF
TGCAGTGTGAGGTCGGGCAATCAGCCCCAGCATTTT
>TRBD1|TRBV10-3|TRBJ2-2|-
CAISEGDRGTGELFF
TGTGCCATCAGTGAGGGGGACAGGGGGACCGGGGAGCTGTTTTTT
>-|TRBV5-4|TRBJ1-2|-
CASSLGSGYTF
TGCGCCAGCAGCTTGGGATCCGGCTACACCTTC
>TRBD1|TRBV30|TRBJ1-4|-
CAWSVTGGEKLFF
TGTGCCTGGAGTGTAACAGGGGGTGAAAAACTGTTTTTT
>-|TRBV10-3|TRBJ2-2|-
CAIPGTPNTGELFF
TGTGCCATCCCCGGGACACCGAACACCGGGGAGCTGTTTTTT
>TRBD2|TRBV19|TRBJ2-5|-
CASSPSGSQETQYF
TGTGCCAGTAGCCCTAGCGGCTCCCAAGAGACCCAGTACTTC
>-|TRBV6-6|TRBJ2-7|-
CASTDPGMPYEQYF
TGTGCCAGCACCGACCCCGGAATGCCCTACGAGCAGTACTTC
>-|TRBV18|TRBJ1-2|once
CASSPRSTVDLYGYTF
TGTGCCAGCTCACCGAGAAGCACGGTAGATCTATATGGCTACACCTTC